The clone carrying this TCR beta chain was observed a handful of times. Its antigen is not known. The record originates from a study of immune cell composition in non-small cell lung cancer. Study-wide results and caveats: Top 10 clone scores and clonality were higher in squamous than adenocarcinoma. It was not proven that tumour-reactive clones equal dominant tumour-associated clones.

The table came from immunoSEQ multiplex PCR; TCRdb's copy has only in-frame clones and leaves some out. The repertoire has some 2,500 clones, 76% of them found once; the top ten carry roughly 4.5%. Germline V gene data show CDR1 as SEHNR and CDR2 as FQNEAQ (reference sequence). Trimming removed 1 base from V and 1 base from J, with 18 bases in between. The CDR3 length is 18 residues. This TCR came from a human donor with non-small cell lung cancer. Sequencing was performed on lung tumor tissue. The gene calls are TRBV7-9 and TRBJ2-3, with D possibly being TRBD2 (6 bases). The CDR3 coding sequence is TGTGCCAGCAGCTTAGTGCAGCGGGTGGCCCCGGGCACAGATACGCAGTATTTT. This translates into CASSLVQRVAPGTDTQYF.